This T cell receptor (beta chain) was captured in a study of cytomegalovirus exposure and HLA in healthy donors. Study observations and caveats: Productive status was seen about 87% or about 30% of the time for most TCR beta V segments in an earlier analysis. Using a false discovery rate of 0.05, a later analysis showed that fewer than 20,000 TCR beta sequences were associated with HLA alleles.

To note about this clone: The antigen is not known.

The V end was cut by 0 bases, the J end by 6 bases, with 12 bases between. This CDR3 has 15 amino acids. CDR1 and CDR2 from the germline V gene are ENHRY and SYGVKD. Primers: 60 Vbeta forward and 13 Jbeta reverse. TCRdb keeps only in-frame clones here, not all; method: immunoSEQ multiplex PCR. The sample consists of 170,000 or so clones, around 80% of them appearing once. The specimen sequenced was PBMCs. The chain carries TRBV10-3 and TRBJ2-1, with D possibly TRBD2 on 5 matching bases. The TCR originated in a man aged 35-49 years in good health and CMV-seronegative. The DNA for the CDR3 is TGTGCCATCAGTGAGTCAAGAACTAGTGCCAATGAGCAGTTCTTC. Amino acids: CAISESRTSANEQFF.